This T cell receptor beta chain was sequenced for a study of T cells in Graves' hyperthyroidism and ophthalmopathy. RNA transcripts were the template for amplifying TCR beta CDR3 regions. In the first-round RT-PCR of the TCR CDR3, the HTBI primer set was used. TCRdb called the multiplex PCR reads again in MiXCR, with one record for every CDR3 protein. The sample holds more than 550,000 distinct CDR3 sequences, nearly 45% seen once. The CDR3 is made up of 14 amino acids. The germline gives CDR1 SEHNR, CDR2 FQNEAQ (reference sequence). On this clonotype itself: The junction departs from the called germline gene at one end, perhaps through a read error.

This receptor was taken from an adult man with Graves' disease, either hyperthyroidism or ophthalmopathy (not recorded which). The source material was peripheral blood or thyroid tissue (not recorded which). This sequence joins TRBV7-9 and TRBJ1-2; D might be TRBD1 (5 bases). The CDR3, as DNA: TGCGCCAGCAGCCAGCCGGGGGTCATCTATGGCTACACCTTC. This sequence encodes CASSQPGVIYGYTF.